The 27 T cell receptor beta chains below all came from one sample that was sequenced in a study of T cell responses to AZD1222 COVID-19 vaccine. Only in-frame clones appear in the TCRdb table, and some are missing; sequencing was by immunoSEQ multiplex PCR. The sample has about 150,000 clones; 93% are singletons. This material consisted of peripheral blood, taken on day 0 of AZD1222 vaccination. The receptors shown here come from an adult in good health.

The V gene is TRBV18, the J gene TRBJ1-5; D may be TRBD1 (5 bases). V dropped 5 bases and J dropped 6 bases, with 14 bases sitting between them. The germline V gene has CDR1 KGHSH and CDR2 LQKENI. CDR3 length: 14 residues. In nucleotides, the CDR3 is TGTGCCAGCTCAAGCCTTCAGGGAGGTCAGCCCCAGCATTTT. This codes for CASSSLQGGQPQHF.

V gene TRBV6-5 combines with J gene TRBJ2-1; no firm D call. The CDR3 runs to 12 residues. Trimming removed 7 bases from V and 8 bases from J, with 12 bases in between. Per the germline V gene, CDR1 is MNHEY and CDR2 is SVGAGI. Here the CDR3 DNA reads TGTGCCAGCACTATCGTAGGCCATGAGCAGTTCTTC. It translates to CASTIVGHEQFF.

This clone was recorded once. This chain uses TRBV11-2 with TRBJ2-7; 9 nucleotides align to TRBD1. Germline loops: CDR1 SGHAT, CDR2 FQNNGV. J was trimmed by 3 bases and V by 7 bases; bases with no gene match: 4. CDR3 length equals 13 residues. In DNA, the CDR3 is TGTGCCAGCACCGGGACAGGGAACTACGAGCAGTACTTC. Translated: CASTGTGNYEQYF.

About this clone: Other nucleotide sequences from this sample produce the same CDR3. The rearrangement links TRBV6-2 or TRBV6-3 to TRBJ1-1; D call uncertain. V was cut by 3 bases and J by 1 base, with 9 bases left in between. CDR1 is MNHEY and CDR2 is SVGEGT in the germline V gene. This CDR3 contains 14 residues. The CDR3 region is CASSYSTGNTEAFF. Written as DNA, the CDR3 is TGTGCCAGCAGTTATTCCACGGGGAACACTGAAGCTTTCTTT.

J is TRBJ2-7 and V is TRBV13, with D possibly TRBD1 on 6 matching bases. V was trimmed by 5 bases and J by 4 bases, leaving 12 bases between them. This CDR3 is built from 13 residues. Germline V gene data show CDR1 as PRHDT and CDR2 as FYEKMQ (reference sequence). This CDR3 reads CASSPWDTYEQYF. CDR3 sequence (DNA): TGTGCCAGCAGCCCCTGGGACACGTACGAGCAGTACTTC. Using reference TRBV13 and TRBJ2-7 for the parts outside the CDR3, the full variable domain is AAGVIQSPRHLIKEKRETATLKCYPIPRHDTVYWYQQGPGQDPQFLISFYEKMQSDKGSIPDRFSAQQFSDYHSELNMSSLELGDSALYFCASSPWDTYEQYFGPGTRLTVT.

This chain joins TRBV16 and TRBJ1-2; D is uncertain. Trimming cost V 0 bases and J 6 bases, with 11 bases left between them. Germline V gives CDR1 KGHSY, CDR2 FQNENV. CDR3 length: 14 residues. As DNA, the CDR3 is TGTGCCAGCAGCCAATCTAGTTATCGGGATGGCTACACCTTC. It codes for CASSQSSYRDGYTF.

The chain combines TRBV7-9 with TRBJ2-2, with TRBD2 as a possible D gene (5 bases). The CDR3 is made up of 17 amino acids. The germline V and J ends were trimmed by 2 bases and 0 bases, with 13 bases remaining between them. Germline CDR1 SEHNR, CDR2 FQNEAQ (reference sequence). CDR3 in amino acids: CASSLMAADANTGELFF. CDR3 nucleotide sequence: TGTGCCAGCAGCTTAATGGCAGCGGACGCGAACACCGGGGAGCTGTTTTTT.

The chain has TRBV30 and TRBJ2-1; maybe TRBD2 (6 bases). Germline V gene data show CDR1 as GTSNPN and CDR2 as SVGIG (reference sequence). Trimming left V 2 bases short and J 8 bases short, with 10 bases between. The CDR3 consists of 12 residues. The CDR3 here is CAWSKLAYEQFF. Written as DNA, the CDR3 is TGTGCCTGGAGTAAACTAGCCTATGAGCAGTTCTTC.

This chain connects TRBV13 to TRBJ2-5, with D possibly matching TRBD2 (5 bases). Trimming took off 6 bases at V and 0 bases at J, with 14 bases between the two ends. CDR1 and CDR2 from the germline V gene are PRHDT and FYEKMQ (reference sequence). There are 15 residues in the CDR3. The CDR3 DNA reads TGTGCCAGCAGTGAGGGAAGGGTGTACCAAGAGACCCAGTACTTC. The encoded protein is CASSEGRVYQETQYF.

This sequence joins TRBV27 and TRBJ1-4, with 7 bases identical to TRBD1. The J segment lost 7 bases and the V segment lost 5 bases, leaving 13 bases of the junction unmatched. In germline, CDR1 is MNHEY, CDR2 SMNVEV (reference sequence). This CDR3 is 16 amino acids long. CDR3 bases: TGTGCCAGCAGTCCCAGCAGGGGGGCTCGCTTTGAAAAACTGTTTTTT. Translated, it gives CASSPSRGARFEKLFF.

The genes are TRBV12-3 or TRBV12-4 and TRBJ1-2, with a weak D call TRBD1 (5 bases). Trimming cost V 5 bases and J 14 bases, with 18 bases left between them. This CDR3 has 12 residues. Here the CDR3 reads CASSLPGLPNTF. The CDR3 DNA reads as TGTGCCAGCAGTCTCCCGGGACTGCCTAATACCTTC.

V is TRBV12-5 and J is TRBJ2-3; D perhaps matches TRBD2 (6 bases). The CDR3 has 17 residues. Germline V lookup: CDR1 LGHNT, CDR2 FRNRAP. Trimming cost V 1 base and J 6 bases, with 20 bases left between them. CDR3 nucleotides: TGTGCTAGTGGTTTGGCCCTCGCTAGCGTATTCGCGGATACGCAGTATTTT. Translated: CASGLALASVFADTQYF. Together with reference TRBV12-5 and TRBJ2-3, the CDR3 gives the full variable domain: DARVTQTPRHKVTEMGQEVTMRCQPILGHNTVFWYRQTMMQGLELLAYFRNRAPLDDSGMPKDRFSAEMPDATLATLKIQPSEPRDSAVYFCASGLALASVFADTQYFGPGTRLTVL.

The V gene is TRBV4-1, the J gene TRBJ1-3; D perhaps matches TRBD1 (6 bases). The CDR3 is made up of 16 amino acids. Germline V gives CDR1 MGHRA, CDR2 YSYEKL. The V end was cut by 2 bases, the J end by 4 bases, with 15 bases between. In DNA, the CDR3 is TGCGCCAGCAGCCAATTTCAGGGGATCTCGGGAAACACCATATATTTT. Its protein product is CASSQFQGISGNTIYF.

The V and J genes are TRBV30 and TRBJ1-1; 9 bases align to TRBD1. Losses at the gene ends were 2 bases for V and 3 bases for J; bases not matched to a gene: 4. This CDR3 is 14 amino acids long. CDR1 and CDR2 from the germline V gene are GTSNPN and SVGIG (reference sequence). Written as DNA, the CDR3 is TGTGCCTGGAGTCTCGGGACAGGGTACACTGAAGCTTTCTTT. This sequence encodes CAWSLGTGYTEAFF.

This clone was observed a single time. This rearrangement joins TRBV28 to TRBJ1-3; TRBD1 matches at 10 bases. The V and J ends lost 4 bases and 4 bases, in that order; junction bases with no gene match: 4. Germline V lookup: CDR1 MDHEN, CDR2 SYDVKM. The CDR3 totals 15 residues. In DNA, the CDR3 is TGTGCCAGCAGTTACCCGGGACAGGGGGGAAACACCATATATTTT. Translating it yields CASSYPGQGGNTIYF.

Here the CDR3 DNA reads TGTGCCAGTAGTATTCCCCAGCTTGGTAACAATGAGCAGTTCTTC. This encodes CASSIPQLGNNEQFF. The chain couples TRBV19 to TRBJ2-1; D ambiguous. The CDR3 covers 15 residues. Trimming left V 3 bases short and J 5 bases short, with 14 bases between. The germline V gene has CDR1 LNHDA and CDR2 SQIVND (reference sequence).

The rearrangement links TRBV27 to TRBJ2-1; 14 nucleotides agree with TRBD2. In germline, CDR1 is MNHEY, CDR2 SMNVEV (reference sequence). The CDR3 sequence is 15 residues long. V gave up 4 bases and J gave up 9 bases; unmatched junction bases: 5. CDR3 in DNA: TGTGCCAGCAGTTCGGGGACTAGCGGGAGAACTGAGCAGTTCTTC. Encoded protein: CASSSGTSGRTEQFF.

V gene TRBV6-1 combines with J gene TRBJ2-5, with 7 nucleotides matching TRBD2. Germline V gives CDR1 MNHNS, CDR2 SASEGT. The CDR3 sequence is 16 residues long. The trim removed 4 bases at V and 5 bases at J, leaving 13 bases unmatched. CDR3 sequence (DNA): TGTGCCAGCAGTGGGTGGGGGAGGGCCGCGCGCGAGACCCAGTACTTC. Translating gives CASSGWGRAARETQYF.

V and J are TRBV4-1 and TRBJ1-2, with no clear D. The CDR3 totals 15 residues. V was shortened by 1 base and J by 7 bases, with 16 bases between the two germline ends. Germline lookup yields CDR1 MGHRA and CDR2 YSYEKL. This CDR3 reads CASSQGLGRRIGYTF. DNA for the CDR3: TGCGCCAGCAGCCAAGGGCTAGGCAGACGTATTGGCTACACCTTC.

The table lists this clone with a count of one. This rearrangement joins TRBV7-9 to TRBJ1-2, with 7 bases lining up with TRBD1. This CDR3 is built from 13 residues. The V segment lost 8 bases and the J segment 3 bases; nucleotides outside the gene matches: 6. Germline CDR1 reads SEHNR; CDR2 reads FQNEAQ (reference sequence). The DNA of the CDR3 is TGTGCCAGCCGGAGGGGGCATGACTATGGCTACACCTTC. It is translated as CASRRGHDYGYTF.

The rearrangement joins TRBV5-4 to TRBJ1-1, with D maybe TRBD1 (5 bases). This CDR3 comprises 13 residues. V lost 2 bases and J 1 base, leaving 6 bases between the germline ends. Germline-derived CDR1 and CDR2 are SGHNT and YYREEE (reference sequence). CDR3 nucleotide sequence: TGTGCCAGCAGCTTCGACAGGAACACTGAAGCTTTCTTT. Translating gives CASSFDRNTEAFF.

This clone has just a few counts. The chain combines TRBV30 with TRBJ2-7; 7 bases line up with TRBD1. The junction had 6 bases not matched to a gene; V was cut back by 3 bases and J by 7 bases. The CDR3 sequence is 12 residues long. Germline V gene data show CDR1 as GTSNPN and CDR2 as SVGIG (reference sequence). The CDR3 DNA follows: TGTGCCTGGAGGGCCACAGGGGTTGAGCAGTACTTC. Its protein product is CAWRATGVEQYF. The full variable domain, its missing parts supplied by reference TRBV30 and TRBJ2-7, is SQTIHQWPATLVQPVGSPLSLECTVEGTSNPNLYWYRQAAGRGLQLLFYSVGIGQISSEVPQNLSASRPQDRQFILSSKKLLLSDSGFYLCAWRATGVEQYFGPGTRLTVT.

The chain carries TRBV6-4 and TRBJ2-3, with 9 bases that match TRBD2. The CDR3 spans 15 residues. The trim removed 5 bases at V and 3 bases at J, leaving 6 bases unmatched. Per the germline V gene, CDR1 is MRHNA and CDR2 is SNTAGT. The DNA for the CDR3 is TGTGCCAGCAGTCCCTTAGCGGGAGAGACAGATACGCAGTATTTT. The encoded protein is CASSPLAGETDTQYF.

The J gene is TRBJ1-3, the V gene TRBV6-5, with D perhaps matching TRBD1 (6 bases). The V gene's germline CDR1 is MNHEY and CDR2 SVGAGI. CDR3 length equals 15 residues. Trimming removed 6 bases from V and 2 bases from J, with 14 bases in between. CDR3 protein: CASSRGQLTGNTIYF. In DNA form, the CDR3 reads TGTGCCAGCAGCCGAGGACAGCTAACTGGAAACACCATATATTTT.

The chain uses TRBV11-2 and TRBJ1-1; TRBD1 matches at 7 bases. J gave up 6 bases and V 5 bases, and 12 bases lay outside the gene matches. The CDR3 spans 15 residues. CDR1 and CDR2 (germline): SGHAT, FQNNGV. CDR3 sequence (DNA): TGTGCCAGCAGCAAGACAGCCGAGGGGGCAGCTGAAGCTTTCTTT. Translation: CASSKTAEGAAEAFF.

This clone was counted a few times. V usage is TRBV9 and J usage is TRBJ2-2; D gene uncertain. This CDR3 is 12 amino acids long. CDR1 is SGDLS, CDR2 YYNGEE, per germline. The V end was cut by 4 bases, the J end by 7 bases, with 8 bases between. CDR3 sequence (DNA): TGTGCCAGCAGCTTGGGTGGCGGGGAGCTGTTTTTT. It encodes CASSLGGGELFF.

This clone was counted between two and nine times. The CDR3 DNA follows: TGTGCCAGCAGCCCCCTGACAGGCTCTGGAAACACCATATATTTT. Amino acids: CASSPLTGSGNTIYF. The chain couples TRBV11-2 to TRBJ1-3; maybe TRBD1 (6 bases). The V gene lost 5 bases and the J gene lost 0 bases, with 11 bases spanning the gap. The CDR3 is 15 amino acids. Germline CDR1 is SGHAT and CDR2 is FQNNGV.